This T cell receptor (beta chain) was sequenced in a study of cytomegalovirus exposure and HLA in healthy donors. About the study: It was reported in a later analysis that the 100 to 150 validation repertoires used the same platform as the 550 to 800 first-cohort repertoires.

Assay used: immunoSEQ multiplex PCR; TCRdb lists only in-frame clones, some missing. The sample holds around 56,000 clones, 89% seen once. Per germline, CDR1 MNHEY and CDR2 SMNVEV (reference sequence). The CDR3 is made up of 16 amino acids. Trimming removed 4 bases from V and 7 bases from J; junction bases left unmatched: 12. The material sequenced was PBMCs. This receptor was identified in a woman between 18 and 30 years old in good health and CMV-seronegative. The chain uses TRBV27 and TRBJ2-2; 7 bases are a match to TRBD1. CDR3 sequence reads: CASSSIRTGGVGELFF. The DNA of the CDR3 is TGTGCCAGCAGTTCCATCAGGACAGGAGGCGTCGGGGAGCTGTTTTTT.